The source of this T cell receptor beta chain is a study of cytomegalovirus exposure and HLA in healthy donors. Primers: 60 Vbeta forward and 13 Jbeta reverse. TCRdb's copy holds only in-frame clones and misses some; the assay was immunoSEQ multiplex PCR. In the table there are approximately 170,000 clones, 70% to 90% of which are singletons. Germline CDR1 is SNHLY and CDR2 is FYNNEI. The ends lost 10 bases at V and 3 bases at J; junction bases unmatched: 11. CDR3 length equals 16 residues. The chain has TRBV2 and TRBJ2-6; 8 bases match TRBD1. The receptor's source is a man between 25 and 39 years old in good health and CMV-seropositive. The specimen sequenced was PBMCs. This chain's CDR3 is CANIRGHFVGANVLTF. CDR3 bases: TGTGCCAACATCAGGGGGCACTTCGTTGGGGCCAACGTCCTGACTTTC.